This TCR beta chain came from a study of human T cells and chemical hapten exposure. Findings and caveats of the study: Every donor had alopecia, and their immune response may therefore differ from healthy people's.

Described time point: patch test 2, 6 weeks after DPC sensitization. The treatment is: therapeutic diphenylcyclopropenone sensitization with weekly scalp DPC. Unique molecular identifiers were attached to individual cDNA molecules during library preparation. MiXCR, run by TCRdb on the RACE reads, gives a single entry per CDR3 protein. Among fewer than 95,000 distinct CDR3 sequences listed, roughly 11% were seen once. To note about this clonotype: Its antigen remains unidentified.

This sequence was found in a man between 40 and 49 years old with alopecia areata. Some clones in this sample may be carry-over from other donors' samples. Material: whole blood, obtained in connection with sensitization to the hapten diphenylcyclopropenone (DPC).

The CDR3 is CASSPLAGSYNEQFF. The CDR3 DNA is TGTGCCAGCAGTCCTCTAGCGGGCTCCTACAATGAGCAGTTCTTC. V gene TRBV5-6 combines with J gene TRBJ2-1; 8 bases fit TRBD2. Germline CDR1 SGHDT, CDR2 YYEEEE. The CDR3 totals 15 residues. The ends lost 5 bases at V and 0 bases at J; junction bases unmatched: 4.